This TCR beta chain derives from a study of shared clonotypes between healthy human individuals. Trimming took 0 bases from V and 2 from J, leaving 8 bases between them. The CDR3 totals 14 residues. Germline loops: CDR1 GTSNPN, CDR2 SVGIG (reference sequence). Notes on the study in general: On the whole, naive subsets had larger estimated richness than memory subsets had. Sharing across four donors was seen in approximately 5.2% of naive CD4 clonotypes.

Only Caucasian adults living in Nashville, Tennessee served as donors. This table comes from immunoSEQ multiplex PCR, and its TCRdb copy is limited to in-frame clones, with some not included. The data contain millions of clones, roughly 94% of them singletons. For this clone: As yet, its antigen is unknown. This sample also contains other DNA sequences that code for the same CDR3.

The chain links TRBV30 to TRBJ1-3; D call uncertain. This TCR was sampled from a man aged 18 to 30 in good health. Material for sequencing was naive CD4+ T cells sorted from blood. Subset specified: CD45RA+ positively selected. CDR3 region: CAWSVIGTGNTIYF. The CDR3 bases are TGTGCCTGGAGTGTAATTGGGACTGGAAACACCATATATTTT. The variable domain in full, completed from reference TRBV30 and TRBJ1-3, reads SQTIHQWPATLVQPVGSPLSLECTVEGTSNPNLYWYRQAAGRGLQLLFYSVGIGQISSEVPQNLSASRPQDRQFILSSKKLLLSDSGFYLCAWSVIGTGNTIYFGEGSWLTVV.